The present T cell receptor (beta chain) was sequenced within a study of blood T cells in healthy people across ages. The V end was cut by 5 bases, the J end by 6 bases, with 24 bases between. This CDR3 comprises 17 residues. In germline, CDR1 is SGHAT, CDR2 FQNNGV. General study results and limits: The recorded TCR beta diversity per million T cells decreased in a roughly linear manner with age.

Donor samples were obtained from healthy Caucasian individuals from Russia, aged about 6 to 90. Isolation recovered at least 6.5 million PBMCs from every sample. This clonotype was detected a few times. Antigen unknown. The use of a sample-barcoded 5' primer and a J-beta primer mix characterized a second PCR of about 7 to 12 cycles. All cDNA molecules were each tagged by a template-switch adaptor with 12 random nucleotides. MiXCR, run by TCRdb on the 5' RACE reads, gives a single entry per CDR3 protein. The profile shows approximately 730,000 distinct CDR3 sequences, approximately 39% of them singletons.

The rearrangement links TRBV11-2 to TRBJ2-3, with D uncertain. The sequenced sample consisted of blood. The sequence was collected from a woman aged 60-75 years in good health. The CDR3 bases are TGTGCCAGCAGCGTCCCCCCCGCAGGTCACCTTAGGGATACGCAGTATTTT. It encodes CASSVPPAGHLRDTQYF.